This T cell receptor beta chain was profiled in a study of identical twins. TCRdb redid the calling of the 5' RACE reads with MiXCR, one entry per CDR3 protein. The sample lists 1.5 million to 2 million distinct CDR3 sequences; around 29% were seen once. This CDR3 has 16 amino acids. Trimming left V 4 bases short and J 6 bases short, with 21 bases between. The sequenced sample consisted of cord blood. The chain couples TRBV12-3 or TRBV12-4 to TRBJ1-2, with D maybe TRBD1 (5 bases). The TCR sequence derives from a newborn girl in good health. DNA for the CDR3: TGTGCCAGCAGTTCCTACCCCCGCCAGGGCGTAGATGGCTACACCTTC. Protein sequence: CASSSYPRQGVDGYTF.